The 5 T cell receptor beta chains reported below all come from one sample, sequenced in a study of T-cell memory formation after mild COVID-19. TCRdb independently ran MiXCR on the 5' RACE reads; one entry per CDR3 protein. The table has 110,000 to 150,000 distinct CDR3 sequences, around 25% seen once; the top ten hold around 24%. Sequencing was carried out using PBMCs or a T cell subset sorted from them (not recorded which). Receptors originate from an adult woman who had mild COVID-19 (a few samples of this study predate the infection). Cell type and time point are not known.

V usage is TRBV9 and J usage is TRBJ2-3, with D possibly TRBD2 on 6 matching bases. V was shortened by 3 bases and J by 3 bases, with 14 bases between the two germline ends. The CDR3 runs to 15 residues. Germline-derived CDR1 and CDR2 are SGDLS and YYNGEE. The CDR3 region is CASSAGLGGTDTQYF. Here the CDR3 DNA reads TGTGCCAGCAGCGCCGGACTTGGGGGGACAGATACGCAGTATTTT.

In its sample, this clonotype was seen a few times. The CDR3 nucleotides are TGTGCCAGCAGTGAAGACGGGAGCCCCTACAATGAGCAGTTCTTC. Translated, it gives CASSEDGSPYNEQFF. The chain employs TRBV6-1 and TRBJ2-1; maybe TRBD2 (6 bases). The length of the CDR3 is 15 residues. Germline V CDR1 and CDR2: MNHNS, SASEGT. Trimming took off 1 base at V and 2 bases at J, with 9 bases between the two ends.

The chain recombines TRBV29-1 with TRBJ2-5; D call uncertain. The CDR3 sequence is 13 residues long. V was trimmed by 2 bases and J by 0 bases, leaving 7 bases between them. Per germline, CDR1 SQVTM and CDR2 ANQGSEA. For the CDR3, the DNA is TGCAGCGTTGAACTGGGGTACCAAGAGACCCAGTACTTC. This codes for CSVELGYQETQYF.

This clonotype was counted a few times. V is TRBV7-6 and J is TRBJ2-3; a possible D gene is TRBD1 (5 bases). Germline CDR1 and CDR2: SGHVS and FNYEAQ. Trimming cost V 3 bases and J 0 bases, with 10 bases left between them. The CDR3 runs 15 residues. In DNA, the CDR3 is TGTGCCAGCAGCTTGACAGATTTGAGCACAGATACGCAGTATTTT. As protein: CASSLTDLSTDTQYF. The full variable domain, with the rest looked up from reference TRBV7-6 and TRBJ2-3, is GAGVSQSPRYKVTKRGQDVALRCDPISGHVSLYWYRQALGQGPEFLTYFNYEAQQDKSGLPNDRFSAERPEGSISTLTIQRTEQRDSAMYRCASSLTDLSTDTQYFGPGTRLTVL.

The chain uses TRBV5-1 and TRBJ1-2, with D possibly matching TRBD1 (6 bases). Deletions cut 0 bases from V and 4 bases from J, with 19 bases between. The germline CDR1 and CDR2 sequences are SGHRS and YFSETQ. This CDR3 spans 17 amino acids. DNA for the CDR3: TGCGCCAGCAGCTTGGAGGGGTCAGGGGTATGGTTCTATGGCTACACCTTC. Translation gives CASSLEGSGVWFYGYTF.